This T cell receptor (beta chain) was identified in a study of shared clonotypes between healthy human individuals. Overall study context: Donors consisted of two women and a few men between 18 and 49. A donor's plate count was three for CD4 naive and three for CD4 memory; CD8 naive had two and CD8 memory one.

The V and J ends lost 7 bases and 9 bases, in that order; junction bases with no gene match: 8. CDR3 size: 14 residues. Germline loops: CDR1 SGHTA, CDR2 FQGTGA. In the case of this clone: No antigen is known for it.

The table came from immunoSEQ multiplex PCR; TCRdb's copy has only in-frame clones and leaves some out. The table records about 1 million clones, approximately 76% of them present only once. Whole-study results and caveats: The study found about 5% of naive CD4 clonotypes shared across several donors.

This sequence originates from a young man in good health. The chain has TRBV7-3 and TRBJ2-1; TRBD2 aligns across 11 bases. Sequencing was performed on memory CD4+ T cells sorted from blood. Subset defined: CD45RA-negative fraction. CDR3 nucleotide sequence: TGTGCCAGCACCATGACTAGCGGGGTTAGTGAGCAGTTCTTC. Protein sequence: CASTMTSGVSEQFF.